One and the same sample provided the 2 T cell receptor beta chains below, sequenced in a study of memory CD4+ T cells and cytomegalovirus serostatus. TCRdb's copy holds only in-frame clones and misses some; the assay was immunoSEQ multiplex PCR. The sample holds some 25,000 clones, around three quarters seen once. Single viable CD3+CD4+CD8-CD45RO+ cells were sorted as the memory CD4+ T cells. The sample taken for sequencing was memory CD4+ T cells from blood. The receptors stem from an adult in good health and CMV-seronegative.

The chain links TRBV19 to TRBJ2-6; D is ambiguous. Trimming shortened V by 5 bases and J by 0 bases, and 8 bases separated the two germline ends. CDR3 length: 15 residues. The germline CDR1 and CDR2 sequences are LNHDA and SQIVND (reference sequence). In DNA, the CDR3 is TGTGCCAGTAGTGCCAGCAGCTCTGGGGCCAACGTCCTGACTTTC. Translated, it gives CASSASSSGANVLTF.

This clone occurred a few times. The DNA for the CDR3 is TGTGCCAGCTCACCACGGAAAGGAAGGGAGAATGAAAAACTGTTTTTT. As protein: CASSPRKGRENEKLFF. The genes are TRBV18 and TRBJ1-4; D gene ambiguous. Per the germline V gene, CDR1 is KGHSH and CDR2 is LQKENI. V was pared by 1 base and J by 5 bases, with 14 bases between. The length of the CDR3 is 16 residues.